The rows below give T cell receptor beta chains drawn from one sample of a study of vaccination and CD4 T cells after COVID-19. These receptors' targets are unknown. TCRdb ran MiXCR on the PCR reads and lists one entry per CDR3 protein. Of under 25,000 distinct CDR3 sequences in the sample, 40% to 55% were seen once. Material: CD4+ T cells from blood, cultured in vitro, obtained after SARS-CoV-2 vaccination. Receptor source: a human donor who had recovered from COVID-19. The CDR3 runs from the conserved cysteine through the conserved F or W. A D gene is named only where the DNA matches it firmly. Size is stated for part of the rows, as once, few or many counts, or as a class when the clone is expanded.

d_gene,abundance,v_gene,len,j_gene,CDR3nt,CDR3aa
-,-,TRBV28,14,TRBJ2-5,TGTGCCAGCAGTTTATCGGGGGCGGAGGAGACCCAGTACTTC,CASSLSGAEETQYF
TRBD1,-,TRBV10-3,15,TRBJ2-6,TGTGCCACAAGGGACAGCTCCTCTGGGGCCAACGTCCTGACTTTC,CATRDSSSGANVLTF
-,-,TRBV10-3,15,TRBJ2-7,TGTGCCATCAGTGAGTCGTTGGGCAGGGGCTACGAGCAGTACTTC,CAISESLGRGYEQYF
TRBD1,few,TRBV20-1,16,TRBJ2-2,TGCAGTGCTAGAGGAAGGACAGGGGGATACACCGGGGAGCTGTTTTTT,CSARGRTGGYTGELFF
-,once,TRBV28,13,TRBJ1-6,TGTGCCAGCAGCCCTCAGACCGATTCACCCCTCCACTTT,CASSPQTDSPLHF
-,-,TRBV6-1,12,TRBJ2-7,TGTGCCAGCAGGAGCGGTCCCTACGAGCAGTACTTC,CASRSGPYEQYF
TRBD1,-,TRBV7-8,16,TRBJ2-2,TGTGCCAGCAGCCTAGGGGCAGGGGGGAACACCGGGGAGCTGTTTTTT,CASSLGAGGNTGELFF
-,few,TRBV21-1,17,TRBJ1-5,TGTGCCAGCAGCAAAGCAAGCCCCAGGGGAGGCAATCAGCCCCAGCATTTT,CASSKASPRGGNQPQHF
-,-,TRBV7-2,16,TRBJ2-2,TGTGCCAGCAGCCCCGTTAAGGACCCGAGCACCGGGGAGCTGTTTTTT,CASSPVKDPSTGELFF
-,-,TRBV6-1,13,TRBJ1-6,TGTGCCAGCAGGACGGACTATAATTCACCCCTCCACTTT,CASRTDYNSPLHF
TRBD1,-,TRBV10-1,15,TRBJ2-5,TGCGCCAGCATCAGGGACAGGGGCAACCAAGAGACCCAGTACTTC,CASIRDRGNQETQYF
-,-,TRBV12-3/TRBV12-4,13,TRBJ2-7,TGTGCCAGCAGTATCCTATCGACCTACGAGCAGTACTTC,CASSILSTYEQYF
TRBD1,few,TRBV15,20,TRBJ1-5,TGTGCCACCAGCAACCTCCAGTCGGTACAGGGGCGATATAGCAATCAGCCCCAGCATTTT,CATSNLQSVQGRYSNQPQHF
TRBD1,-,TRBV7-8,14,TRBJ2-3,TGTGCCAGTCTCCCCTGGGACAGAACAGATACGCAGTATTTT,CASLPWDRTDTQYF
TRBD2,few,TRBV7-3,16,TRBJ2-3,TGTGCCAGCAGCTTAGATCCTAGCGGGAGCCCAGATACGCAGTATTTT,CASSLDPSGSPDTQYF
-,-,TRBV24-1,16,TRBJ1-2,TGTGCCACCAGTGATCCAAACCCCGACAGAAACTATGGCTACACCTTC,CATSDPNPDRNYGYTF
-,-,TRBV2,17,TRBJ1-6,TGTGCCAGCAGCCACGGGCAGGGTTTCTCCTATAATTCACCCCTCCACTTT,CASSHGQGFSYNSPLHF
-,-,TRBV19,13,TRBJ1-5,TGTGCCAGTAGTGGGGGAATGTTTTTGGCCCAGCATTTT,CASSGGMFLAQHF
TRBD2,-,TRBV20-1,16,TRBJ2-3,TGCAGTGCTATGCTAGCGGGGGGGTCTAGCACAGATACGCAGTATTTT,CSAMLAGGSSTDTQYF
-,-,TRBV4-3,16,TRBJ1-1,TGCGCCAGCAGCCAAGTAGGTTTGCGGGGTAACACTGAAGCTTTCTTT,CASSQVGLRGNTEAFF
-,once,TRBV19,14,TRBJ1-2,TGTGCCAGTAGTATATCGTCAAGTAACTATGGCTACACCTTC,CASSISSSNYGYTF
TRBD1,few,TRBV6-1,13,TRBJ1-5,TGTGCCAGCAGCGTGGGACAGAATCAGCCCCAGCATTTT,CASSVGQNQPQHF
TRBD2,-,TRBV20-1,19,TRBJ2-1,TGCAGTGCTAGGTACCGGGGGCTAGCGGGAGAGAGCTCCTACAATGAGCAGTTCTTC,CSARYRGLAGESSYNEQFF
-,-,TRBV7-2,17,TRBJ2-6,TGTGCCAGCAGCGACCCCCCAGGGAGCTCTGGGGCCAACGTCCTGACTTTC,CASSDPPGSSGANVLTF
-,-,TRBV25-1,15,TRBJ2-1,TGTGCCAGCAGTGGGGGACGGAGCTCCTACAATGAGCAGTTCTTC,CASSGGRSSYNEQFF
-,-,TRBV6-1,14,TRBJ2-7,TGTGCCAGCAGATCGGCCAGTTCAACCTACGAGCAGTACTTC,CASRSASSTYEQYF
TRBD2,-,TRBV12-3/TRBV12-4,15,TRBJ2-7,TGTGCCAGCAGTTTAGCGGGAGCGGGGTCCCACGAGCAGTACTTC,CASSLAGAGSHEQYF
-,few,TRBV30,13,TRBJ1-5,TGTGCCTGGACTCCTAATAGCAATCAGCCCCAGCATTTT,CAWTPNSNQPQHF
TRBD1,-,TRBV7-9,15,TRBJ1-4,TGTGCCAGCAGCGCCGGACAGGCTATCAATGAAAAACTGTTTTTT,CASSAGQAINEKLFF
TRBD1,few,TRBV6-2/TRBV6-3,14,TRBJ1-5,TGTGCCAGCAGTATTGGACAGGGGGTCCAGCCCCAGCATTTT,CASSIGQGVQPQHF
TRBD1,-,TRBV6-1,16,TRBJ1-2,TGTGCCAGCAGCCCTAACCGGGACAGGGGAAACTATGGCTACACCTTC,CASSPNRDRGNYGYTF
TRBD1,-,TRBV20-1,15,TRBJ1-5,TGCAGTGCTAGAGACCGGGACAGGGGCAATCAGCCCCAGCATTTT,CSARDRDRGNQPQHF
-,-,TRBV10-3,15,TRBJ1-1,TGTGCCATCAGTGAGTCCGCAGAGGGGGTAACTGAAGCTTTCTTT,CAISESAEGVTEAFF
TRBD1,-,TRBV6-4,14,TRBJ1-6,TGTGCCAGCAGGCAGACAGGGGGAAATTCACCCCTCCACTTT,CASRQTGGNSPLHF
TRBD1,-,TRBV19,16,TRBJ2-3,TGTGCCAGTAGTGACAGGGGGGTTTATGGCACAGATACGCAGTATTTT,CASSDRGVYGTDTQYF
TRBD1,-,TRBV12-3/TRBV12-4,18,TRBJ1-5,TGTGCCAGCAGTTTTCGTCGACAGGGCGGATTGCGCAATCAGCCCCAGCATTTT,CASSFRRQGGLRNQPQHF
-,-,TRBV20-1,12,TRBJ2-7,TGCAGTGCTACGCCCGGGCCCTACGAGCAGTACTTC,CSATPGPYEQYF
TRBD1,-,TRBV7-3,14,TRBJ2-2,TGTGCCAGCAGCCCCTCGGACAGGGTCGGGGAGCTGTTTTTT,CASSPSDRVGELFF
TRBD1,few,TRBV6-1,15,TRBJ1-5,TGTGCCAGCAGTGGGCGGGACAGGGAACATCAGCCCCAGCATTTT,CASSGRDREHQPQHF
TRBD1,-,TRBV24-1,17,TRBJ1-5,TGTGCCACCAGTGATTCACGGACAGGGGCCAGCAATCAGCCCCAGCATTTT,CATSDSRTGASNQPQHF
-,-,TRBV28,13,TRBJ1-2,TGTGCCAGCAGTTTCCAGGTGGGCTATGGCTACACCTTC,CASSFQVGYGYTF
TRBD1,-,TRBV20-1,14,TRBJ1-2,TGCAGTGCCTTAACAGGGGGGGTGCCCTATGGCTACACCTTC,CSALTGGVPYGYTF
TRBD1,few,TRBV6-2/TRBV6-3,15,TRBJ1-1,TGTGCCAGCAGTTACCCGGCAGGGGGTCGGACTGAAGCTTTCTTT,CASSYPAGGRTEAFF
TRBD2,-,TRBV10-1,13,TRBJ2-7,TGCGCCAGCAGTGAGGGTAGCGGGATCGAGCAGTACTTC,CASSEGSGIEQYF
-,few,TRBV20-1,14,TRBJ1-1,TGCAGTGCTAGAGTGCCCCCAGGGGACACTGAAGCTTTCTTT,CSARVPPGDTEAFF
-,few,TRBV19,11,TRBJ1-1,TGTGCCTGCAACGGACGGAGAAAAGCTTTCTTT,CACNGRRKAFF
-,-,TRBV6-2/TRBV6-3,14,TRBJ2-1,TGTGCCAGCAGTAAGGCGGGCTCCTACAATGAGCAGTTCTTC,CASSKAGSYNEQFF
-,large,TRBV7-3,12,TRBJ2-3,TGTGCCAGCAGCCACTATGGGGATACGCAGTATTTT,CASSHYGDTQYF
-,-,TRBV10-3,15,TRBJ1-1,TGTGCCATCAGTGAAATCGGACTCCACATGGGTGAAGCTTTCTTT,CAISEIGLHMGEAFF
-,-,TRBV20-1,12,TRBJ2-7,TGCAGTGCCCTCTTAAGTTCCTACGAGCAGTACTTC,CSALLSSYEQYF
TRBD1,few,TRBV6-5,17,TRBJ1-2,TGTGCCAGCAGTTACCACAATATCGGACAGGGGATTGATGGCTACACCTTC,CASSYHNIGQGIDGYTF